This TCR beta chain was profiled in a study of blood T cell repertoires in COVID-19. Study overall: Donors in the United States, Italy and Spain gave samples during acute or convalescent COVID-19. The cDNA or gDNA used as material had been derived from T cells, B-cell-depleted T cells, or PBMCs.

The authors' processing: Scientists estimated how many nucleated cells there were by amplifying reference gene primers. Generated by immunoSEQ multiplex PCR, the TCRdb table keeps only in-frame clones and is missing some. From that table come the V and J calls and clone size; the DNA was used to work out D and trimming. Of under 350,000 clones in the sample, around 87% were seen once. The V end lost 8 bases, the J end lost 6 bases, and 8 bases lay between the germline ends. CDR3 size: 11 residues. Germline CDR1 reads LNHDA; CDR2 reads SQIVND (reference sequence). The rearrangement joins TRBV19 to TRBJ1-5, with TRBD1 as a possible D gene (6 bases). The TCR sequence derives from a man aged 18 to 35 with active or convalescent COVID-19. Sequencing was performed on peripheral blood. As DNA, the CDR3 is TGTGCCAGTGGGGGCGGTCAGCCCCAGCATTTT. It yields the protein CASGGGQPQHF.